Below are 21 T cell receptor beta chains sequenced from a single sample in a study of cytomegalovirus exposure and HLA in healthy donors. Researchers ran the PCR with 60 Vbeta and 13 Jbeta primers. The assay was immunoSEQ multiplex PCR, and TCRdb's table has in-frame clones only and misses some. The table has under 200,000 clones, more than 75% seen once. Sample: PBMCs. The source of these receptors is a young woman in good health and CMV-seropositive.

This clone appeared a few times. This chain links TRBV28 with TRBJ2-2; D remains ambiguous. CDR1 and CDR2 from the germline V gene are MDHEN and SYDVKM. V shed 7 bases and J shed 4 bases, with 13 bases lying between them. The CDR3 runs 14 residues. CDR3 region: CASTRQPSTGELFF. DNA of the CDR3: TGTGCCAGCACCCGACAACCTTCCACCGGGGAGCTGTTTTTT.

In this sample, this clone turned up a few times. The chain carries TRBV10-3 and TRBJ2-3; D uncertain. CDR3 length equals 14 residues. Germline V gives CDR1 ENHRY, CDR2 SYGVKD. The ends were cut back, 0 bases at V and 3 bases at J, with 7 bases in the middle. The CDR3 here is CAISESLATDTQYF. CDR3 DNA sequence: TGTGCCATCAGTGAGTCATTGGCAACAGATACGCAGTATTTT.

The chain recombines TRBV7-2 with TRBJ2-3; 9 bases align to TRBD2. The ends lost 7 bases at V and 4 bases at J; junction bases unmatched: 9. The CDR3 has 15 residues. CDR1 and CDR2 (germline): SGHTA, FQGNSA. CDR3 bases: TGTGCCAGCACCCGATTTAGCGGGAGAGCAGATACGCAGTATTTT. This translates into CASTRFSGRADTQYF. The full variable domain, with the rest looked up from reference TRBV7-2 and TRBJ2-3, is GAGVSQSPSNKVTEKGKDVELRCDPISGHTALYWYRQSLGQGLEFLIYFQGNSAPDKSGLPSDRFSAERTGGSVSTLTIQRTQQEDSAVYLCASTRFSGRADTQYFGPGTRLTVL.

The chain is built from TRBV6-5 and TRBJ2-5; 8 bases fit TRBD1. The V and J ends lost 2 bases and 5 bases, in that order; junction bases with no gene match: 7. Germline V gene sequence: CDR1 MNHEY, CDR2 SVGAGI. The CDR3 consists of 15 residues. The CDR3, as DNA: TGTGCCAGCAGTTACACCCGGACAGGGCATGAGACCCAGTACTTC. It is translated as CASSYTRTGHETQYF.

The gene calls are TRBV4-2 and TRBJ2-5; 16 bases line up with TRBD2. CDR3 length equals 20 residues. Trimming took 6 bases from V and 4 from J; bases not matched to a gene: 17. Germline values: CDR1 LGHNA, CDR2 YNFKEQ. CDR3 nucleotides: TGTGCCAGCAGTCGGAACCTCGGGACTAGCGGGGGGGCCGAGGTAGAGACCCAGTACTTC. The encoded protein is CASSRNLGTSGGAEVETQYF.

V usage is TRBV20-1 and J usage is TRBJ1-2, with D perhaps matching TRBD1 (6 bases). The CDR3 is 11 amino acids. Germline CDR1 and CDR2: DFQATT and SNEGSKA (reference sequence). Trimming removed 2 bases at V and 8 bases at J, with 9 bases between. For the CDR3, the DNA is TGCAGTGCTAGAAGGGACAAGGGCTACACCTTC. It codes for CSARRDKGYTF.

The gene calls are TRBV7-8 and TRBJ1-1; D not certain. Trimming took off 1 base at V and 4 bases at J, with 13 bases between the two ends. CDR1 and CDR2 from the germline V gene are SGHVS and FQNEAQ. CDR3 length equals 15 residues. CDR3 amino acids: CASSLGRRIFTEAFF. DNA for the CDR3: TGTGCCAGCAGCTTAGGTCGCAGGATTTTCACTGAAGCTTTCTTT.

V usage is TRBV11-3 and J usage is TRBJ1-1; D gene ambiguous. Trimming removed 3 bases at V and 4 bases at J, with 9 bases between. This CDR3 comprises 13 residues. Germline-derived CDR1 and CDR2 are SGHNT and YENEEA. CDR3 in DNA: TGTGCCAGCAGCTTGCTGCGAGGCACTGAAGCTTTCTTT. This gives the protein CASSLLRGTEAFF.

This clone was recorded once. J is TRBJ2-7 and V is TRBV9, with D possibly matching TRBD1 (6 bases). Germline CDR1 is SGDLS and CDR2 is YYNGEE. The CDR3 consists of 12 residues. The V end was cut by 4 bases, the J end by 6 bases, with 11 bases between. CDR3 coding DNA: TGTGCCAGCAGCCCCAACAGGGTCGAGCAGTACTTC. Encoded protein: CASSPNRVEQYF.

The chain uses TRBV29-1 and TRBJ2-3; possibly TRBD2 for D (5 bases). The V gene's germline CDR1 is SQVTM and CDR2 ANQGSEA. The CDR3 has 11 amino acids. Trimming shortened V by 6 bases and J by 3 bases, and 7 bases separated the two germline ends. This CDR3 is CSVGETDTQYF. In nucleotides, the CDR3 is TGCAGCGTCGGGGAAACAGATACGCAGTATTTT.

The table lists this clone with a few counts. Other DNA variants within this sample encode the same CDR3. The chain carries TRBV7-2 and TRBJ2-3; 8 nucleotides agree with TRBD2. Germline V gene data show CDR1 as SGHTA and CDR2 as FQGNSA. The CDR3 covers 15 residues. After removal of 5 bases from V and 2 bases from J, the junction contained 6 bases not matched to a gene. CDR3 nucleotides: TGTGCCAGCAGCCTCACTAGCGGAAACACAGATACGCAGTATTTT. Amino acids: CASSLTSGNTDTQYF.

In regard to this clone: The junction and the germline gene differ at one end; a read error may be behind it. V is TRBV7-7 and J is TRBJ1-3; TRBD1 aligns across 10 bases. Per the germline V gene, CDR1 is SSHAT and CDR2 is FNYEAQ (reference sequence). The CDR3 length is 16 residues. DNA of the CDR3: TGTGCTAGCAGCTTAGAACCGTTTGGGACAGGGGACACCATATATTTT. Translation: CASSLEPFGTGDTIYF.

The chain combines TRBV19 with TRBJ2-1; D not certain. V dropped 2 bases and J dropped 3 bases, with 11 bases sitting between them. Germline V lookup: CDR1 LNHDA, CDR2 SQIVND (reference sequence). The CDR3 consists of 15 residues. The CDR3 DNA follows: TGTGCCAGTAGTATAAGTCCGGTCCTCTACAATGAGCAGTTCTTC. Protein product: CASSISPVLYNEQFF.

This rearrangement joins TRBV11-2 to TRBJ2-7; no reliable D call. The CDR3 sequence is 15 residues long. CDR1 is SGHAT, CDR2 FQNNGV, per germline. Trimming took 1 base from V and 0 from J, leaving 10 bases between them. CDR3 in DNA: TGTGCCAGCAGCTTAGTGGCCACCCCCTCCTACGAGCAGTACTTC. It specifies CASSLVATPSYEQYF.

This chain joins TRBV5-6 and TRBJ2-7, with 8 positions matching TRBD1. CDR3 length: 14 amino acids. J gave up 4 bases and V 2 bases, and 5 bases lay outside the gene matches. Germline V CDR1 and CDR2: SGHDT, YYEEEE. The CDR3 here is CASSLGQGPYEQYF. The CDR3 coding sequence is TGTGCCAGCAGCTTAGGACAGGGACCTTACGAGCAGTACTTC.

V usage is TRBV4-1 and J usage is TRBJ2-5; 10 bases are shared with TRBD2. The DNA end is a closer match to TRBJ2-7, so the J assignment may be wrong. The germline V gene has CDR1 MGHRA and CDR2 YSYEKL. This CDR3 has 16 residues. The CDR3 DNA reads TGCGCCAGCAGCCCGAGGGGTAGCGGGAGGTCTTACGAGCAGTACTTC. Translated, it gives CASSPRGSGRSYEQYF.

The gene calls are TRBV5-4 and TRBJ1-2, with a weak D call TRBD1 (6 bases). The CDR3 has 12 amino acids. Looked up from germline, CDR1 is SGHNT and CDR2 is YYREEE (reference sequence). V lost 4 bases, J lost 8 bases, and 12 bases lay in between. CDR3 DNA sequence: TGTGCCAGCAGCCCGGGGGGGCCCGGCTACACCTTC. It codes for CASSPGGPGYTF.

The genes are TRBV9 and TRBJ2-5; D perhaps matches TRBD2 (6 bases). CDR3 length: 15 residues. Germline CDR1 reads SGDLS; CDR2 reads YYNGEE. V was cut by 0 bases and J by 1 base, with 10 bases left in between. The CDR3 sequence: CASSVGGGAQETQYF. The CDR3 DNA follows: TGTGCCAGCAGCGTAGGGGGAGGAGCCCAAGAGACCCAGTACTTC.

CDR3 amino acids: CASSYSRGPSYEQYF. CDR3 nucleotides: TGTGCCAGCAGTTACTCCAGGGGGCCTTCCTACGAGCAGTACTTC. J is TRBJ2-7 and V is TRBV6-5; 8 nucleotides align to TRBD1. The CDR3 consists of 15 residues. Germline CDR1 and CDR2: MNHEY and SVGAGI. Trimming cost V 0 bases and J 1 base; bases outside gene matches: 2.

V and J are TRBV19 and TRBJ1-2, with 8 bases identical to TRBD1. Germline V gene data show CDR1 as LNHDA and CDR2 as SQIVND (reference sequence). The CDR3 contains 14 residues. V was clipped by 5 bases and J by 3 bases; unmatched bases: 5. The CDR3 loop reads CASSYRDRHYGYTF. CDR3 DNA sequence: TGTGCCAGTAGTTACCGGGACAGGCACTATGGCTACACCTTC. Combining the CDR3 with reference TRBV19 and TRBJ1-2 gives the whole variable domain DGGITQSPKYLFRKEGQNVTLSCEQNLNHDAMYWYRQDPGQGLRLIYYSQIVNDFQKGDIAEGYSVSREKKESFPLTVTSAQKNPTAFYLCASSYRDRHYGYTFGSGTRLTVV.

This chain uses TRBV6-1 with TRBJ1-1, with 8 bases aligning to TRBD1. J gave up 5 bases and V 5 bases, and 7 bases lay outside the gene matches. CDR3 length: 14 amino acids. Germline V lookup: CDR1 MNHNS, CDR2 SASEGT. The CDR3 spells CASSYRQGKTEAFF. The CDR3 region has the DNA TGTGCCAGCAGTTATCGACAGGGGAAGACTGAAGCTTTCTTT.